Presented here are 8 T cell receptor beta chains from one specimen sequenced in a study of blood T cell repertoires in COVID-19. Assay used: immunoSEQ multiplex PCR; TCRdb lists only in-frame clones, some missing. Of around 140,000 clones listed, around 88% are singletons. Sequencing input: peripheral blood. The receptors stem from a man aged 50 to 59 with active or convalescent COVID-19.

This clone was seen just once. V and J are TRBV5-1 and TRBJ2-4; D ambiguous. The CDR3 length is 14 residues. Germline lookup yields CDR1 SGHRS and CDR2 YFSETQ. Trimming pared 7 bases from V and 5 bases from J, leaving 16 bases between. The CDR3 nucleotides read TGCGCCAGCCGTCGAGATACGGTGGAAAACATTCAGTACTTC. It encodes CASRRDTVENIQYF. The full variable domain, in which reference TRBV5-1 and TRBJ2-4 provide the parts outside the CDR3, is KAGVTQTPRYLIKTRGQQVTLSCSPISGHRSVSWYQQTPGQGLQFLFEYFSETQRNKGNFPGRFSGRQFSNSRSEMNVSTLELGDSALYLCASRRDTVENIQYFGAGTRLSVL.

The V call is TRBV2, the J call TRBJ2-1; 10 bases agree with TRBD2. From germline, CDR1 is SNHLY and CDR2 FYNNEI. V gave up 5 bases and J gave up 3 bases; unmatched junction bases: 4. This CDR3 has 15 amino acids. Written as DNA, the CDR3 is TGTGCCAGCAGTATAGCGGGAGGTGGCTACAATGAGCAGTTCTTC. Amino acid sequence: CASSIAGGGYNEQFF.

This clone appeared a single time. This chain joins TRBV5-5 and TRBJ2-7, with D possibly being TRBD1 (6 bases). V was clipped by 4 bases and J by 2 bases, with 19 bases between them. Germline CDR1 reads SGHKS; CDR2 reads YYEKEE (reference sequence). The CDR3 runs to 16 residues. CDR3 DNA: TGTGCCAGCAGCGTATCTTTACTGGGACAACCCTACGAGCAGTACTTC. Its protein product is CASSVSLLGQPYEQYF.

The V call is TRBV5-1, the J call TRBJ2-3, with a weak D call TRBD2 (6 bases). The V gene lost 4 bases and the J gene lost 1 base, with 13 bases spanning the gap. CDR3 size: 15 residues. Germline values: CDR1 SGHRS, CDR2 YFSETQ. The DNA of the CDR3 is TGCGCCAGCAGCATCGCCGGGGGACGCACAGATACGCAGTATTTT. This translates into CASSIAGGRTDTQYF. Filled out from reference TRBV5-1 and TRBJ2-3, the complete variable domain reads KAGVTQTPRYLIKTRGQQVTLSCSPISGHRSVSWYQQTPGQGLQFLFEYFSETQRNKGNFPGRFSGRQFSNSRSEMNVSTLELGDSALYLCASSIAGGRTDTQYFGPGTRLTVL.

The rearrangement links TRBV6-5 to TRBJ2-3; tentatively, D is TRBD1 (6 bases). CDR3 length: 15 amino acids. CDR1 is MNHEY and CDR2 is SVGAGI in the germline V gene. Trimming took 0 bases from V and 3 from J, leaving 10 bases between them. The CDR3 spells CASSYSVTGTDTQYF. CDR3 nucleotide sequence: TGTGCCAGCAGTTACTCGGTAACAGGGACAGATACGCAGTATTTT.

This chain uses TRBV3-1 (or the pseudogene TRBV3-2) with TRBJ2-2, with 9 bases fitting TRBD2. V lost 4 bases to trimming and J lost 1 base; unmatched junction nucleotides: 4. In germline, CDR1 is LGHDT, CDR2 YNNKEL (reference sequence). This CDR3 comprises 16 residues. The CDR3 sequence is CASSLRGGGNTGELFF. The CDR3 DNA is TGTGCCAGCAGCCTGCGGGGGGGCGGGAACACCGGGGAGCTGTTTTTT.

Here the CDR3 DNA reads TGTGCCAGCAGCTTCTCTTCGGGGGGGCAAACCGGGGAGCTGTTTTTT. As protein: CASSFSSGGQTGELFF. The chain combines TRBV5-4 with TRBJ2-2; 8 bases map to TRBD2. Germline CDR1 is SGHNT and CDR2 is YYREEE (reference sequence). The V gene end was trimmed by 2 bases and the J gene end by 5 bases; junction bases not matched to a gene: 8. There are 16 residues in the CDR3.

CDR3 nucleotide sequence: TGTGCCAGCAGCTTAGGGAGGAATCAAGAGACCCAGTACTTC. Translated, it gives CASSLGRNQETQYF. The chain links TRBV11-3 to TRBJ2-5; tentatively, D is TRBD2 (5 bases). There are 14 residues in the CDR3. With 1 base removed from V and 2 bases from J, the gap between germline ends came to 8 bases. Germline CDR1 and CDR2: SGHNT and YENEEA. The full variable domain, rest sourced from reference TRBV11-3 and TRBJ2-5, is EAGVVQSPRYKIIEKKQPVAFWCNPISGHNTLYWYLQNLGQGPELLIRYENEEAVDDSQLPKDRFSAERLKGVDSTLKIQPAELGDSAVYLCASSLGRNQETQYFGPGTRLLVL.